This TCR beta chain was captured in a study of early T cells in non-severe SARS-CoV-2 infection. At the level of the study: Sequencing was performed on bulk RNA from unsorted whole blood, leaving chains unpaired. General study findings and limits: Missing private and CD4 specificities, VDJdb matching favored anti-spike CD8 responses.

V lost 1 base and J lost 4; bases outside the gene matches: 9. The germline gives CDR1 SGHTA, CDR2 FQGNSA. This CDR3 is 16 amino acids long. The TCR library protocol attached unique molecular identifiers to the individual cDNA molecules. From the 5' RACE reads, TCRdb called clonotypes with MiXCR, one entry per CDR3 protein. The data show about 84,000 distinct CDR3 sequences, with 12% seen just once and approximately 2.4% held by the top ten. This clonotype was picked up a small number of times. The target antigen is unknown. The sample comprised whole blood. The sequence came from an adult who was a healthcare worker with PCR-confirmed SARS-CoV-2 infection or an uninfected control (not recorded which). The chain employs TRBV7-2 and TRBJ1-2, with 7 bases fitting TRBD1. The CDR3 bases are TGTGCCAGCAGCTTAGTACCAGGGGGGCAGGGCTATGGCTACACCTTC. As protein: CASSLVPGGQGYGYTF.